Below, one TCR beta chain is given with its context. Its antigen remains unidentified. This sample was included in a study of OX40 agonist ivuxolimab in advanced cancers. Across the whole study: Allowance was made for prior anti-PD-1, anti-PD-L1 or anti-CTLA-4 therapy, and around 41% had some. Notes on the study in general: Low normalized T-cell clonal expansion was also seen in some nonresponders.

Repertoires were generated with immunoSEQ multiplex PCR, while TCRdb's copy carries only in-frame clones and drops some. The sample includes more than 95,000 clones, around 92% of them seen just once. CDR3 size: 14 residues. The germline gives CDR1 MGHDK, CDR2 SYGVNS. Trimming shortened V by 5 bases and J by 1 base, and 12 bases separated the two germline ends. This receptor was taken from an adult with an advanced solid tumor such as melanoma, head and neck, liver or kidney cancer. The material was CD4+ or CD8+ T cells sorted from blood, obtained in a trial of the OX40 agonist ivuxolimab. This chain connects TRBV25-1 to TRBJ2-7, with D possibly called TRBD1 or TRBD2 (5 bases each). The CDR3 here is CASSPRDGSYEQYF. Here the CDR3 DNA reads TGTGCCAGCAGTCCTCGGGACGGATCCTACGAGCAGTACTTC.